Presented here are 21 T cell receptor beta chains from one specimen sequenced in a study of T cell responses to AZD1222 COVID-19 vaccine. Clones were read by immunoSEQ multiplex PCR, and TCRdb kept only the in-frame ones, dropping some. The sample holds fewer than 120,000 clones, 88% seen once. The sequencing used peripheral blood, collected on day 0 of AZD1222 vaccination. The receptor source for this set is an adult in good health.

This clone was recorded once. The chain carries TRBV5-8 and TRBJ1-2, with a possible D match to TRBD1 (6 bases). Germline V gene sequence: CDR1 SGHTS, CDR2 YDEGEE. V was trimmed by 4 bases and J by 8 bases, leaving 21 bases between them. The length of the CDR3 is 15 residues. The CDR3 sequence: CASSPGGQPLTGYTF. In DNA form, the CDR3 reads TGTGCCAGCAGCCCCGGGGGGCAGCCACTTACGGGCTACACCTTC.

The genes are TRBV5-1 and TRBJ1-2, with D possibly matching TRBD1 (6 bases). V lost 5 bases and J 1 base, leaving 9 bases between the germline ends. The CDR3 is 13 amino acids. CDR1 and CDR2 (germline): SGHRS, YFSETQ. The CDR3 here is CASRTDSNYGYTF. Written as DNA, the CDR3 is TGCGCCAGCAGGACGGACAGTAACTATGGCTACACCTTC.

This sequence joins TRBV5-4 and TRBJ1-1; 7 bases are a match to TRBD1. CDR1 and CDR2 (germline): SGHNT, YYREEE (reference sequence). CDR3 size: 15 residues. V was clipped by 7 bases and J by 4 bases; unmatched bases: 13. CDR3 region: CASGRDREAGTEAFF. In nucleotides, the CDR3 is TGTGCCAGCGGCCGTGACAGGGAGGCCGGCACTGAAGCTTTCTTT.

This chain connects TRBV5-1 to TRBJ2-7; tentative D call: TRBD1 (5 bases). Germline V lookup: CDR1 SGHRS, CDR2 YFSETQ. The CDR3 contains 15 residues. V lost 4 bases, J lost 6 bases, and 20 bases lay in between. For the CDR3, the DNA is TGCGCCAGCAGCCCCGGCGTAGCTGTTGGGGCCGAGCAGTACTTC. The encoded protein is CASSPGVAVGAEQYF.

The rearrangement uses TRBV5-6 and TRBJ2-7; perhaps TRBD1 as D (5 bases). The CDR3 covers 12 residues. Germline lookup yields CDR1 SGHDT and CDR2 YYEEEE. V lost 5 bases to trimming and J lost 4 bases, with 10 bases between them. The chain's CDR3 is CASSFDRYEQYF. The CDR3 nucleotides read TGTGCCAGCAGTTTTGACAGATACGAGCAGTACTTC.

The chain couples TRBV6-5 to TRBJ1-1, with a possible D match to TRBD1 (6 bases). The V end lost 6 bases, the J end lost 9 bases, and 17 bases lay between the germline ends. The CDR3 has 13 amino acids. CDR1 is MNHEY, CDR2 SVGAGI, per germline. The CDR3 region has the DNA TGTGCCAGCAGCTTACAGGGCAATGGAAAAGCTTTCTTT. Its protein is CASSLQGNGKAFF.

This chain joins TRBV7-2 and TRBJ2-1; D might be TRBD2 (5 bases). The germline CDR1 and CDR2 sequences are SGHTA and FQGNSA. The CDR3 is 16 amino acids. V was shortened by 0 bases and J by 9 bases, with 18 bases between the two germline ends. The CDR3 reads CASSLAVVLLLGEQFF. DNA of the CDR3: TGTGCCAGCAGCTTAGCGGTGGTACTTTTACTAGGTGAGCAGTTCTTC.

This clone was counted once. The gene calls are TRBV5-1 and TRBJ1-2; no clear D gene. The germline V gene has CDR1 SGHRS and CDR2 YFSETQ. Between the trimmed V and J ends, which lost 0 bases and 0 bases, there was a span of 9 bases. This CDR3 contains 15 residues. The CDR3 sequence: CASSLASGANYGYTF. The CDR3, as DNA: TGCGCCAGCAGCTTGGCCTCGGGAGCTAACTATGGCTACACCTTC.

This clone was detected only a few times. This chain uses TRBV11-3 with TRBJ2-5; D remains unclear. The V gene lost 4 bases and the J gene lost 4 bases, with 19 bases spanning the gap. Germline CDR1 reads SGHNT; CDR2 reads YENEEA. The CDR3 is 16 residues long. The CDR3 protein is CASSSRTDPMGETQYF. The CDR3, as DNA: TGTGCCAGCAGCTCGAGGACCGACCCGATGGGAGAGACCCAGTACTTC.

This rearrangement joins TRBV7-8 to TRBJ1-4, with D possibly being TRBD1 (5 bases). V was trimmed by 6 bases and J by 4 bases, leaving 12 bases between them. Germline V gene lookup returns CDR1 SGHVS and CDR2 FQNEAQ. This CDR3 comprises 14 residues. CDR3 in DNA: TGTGCCAGCAGTTACAGGCTAAATAATGAAAAACTGTTTTTT. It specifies CASSYRLNNEKLFF.

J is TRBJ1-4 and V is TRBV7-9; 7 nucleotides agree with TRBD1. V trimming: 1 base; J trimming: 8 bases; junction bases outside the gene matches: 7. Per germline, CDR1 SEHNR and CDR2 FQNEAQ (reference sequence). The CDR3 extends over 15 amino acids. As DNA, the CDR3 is TGTGCCAGCAGCTTAGACAGGGGTTTAGACGAAAAACTGTTTTTT. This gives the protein CASSLDRGLDEKLFF.

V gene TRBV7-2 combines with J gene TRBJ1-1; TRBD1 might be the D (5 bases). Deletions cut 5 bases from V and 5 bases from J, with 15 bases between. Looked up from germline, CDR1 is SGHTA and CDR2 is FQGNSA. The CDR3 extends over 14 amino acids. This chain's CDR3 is CASSPTVAGTEAFF. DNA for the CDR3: TGTGCCAGCAGCCCGACAGTGGCGGGAACTGAAGCTTTCTTT.

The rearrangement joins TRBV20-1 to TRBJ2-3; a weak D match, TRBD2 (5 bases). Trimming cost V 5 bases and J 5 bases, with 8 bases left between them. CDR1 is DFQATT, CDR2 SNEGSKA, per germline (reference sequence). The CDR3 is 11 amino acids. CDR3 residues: CSAQEGDTQYF. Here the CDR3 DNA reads TGCAGTGCTCAAGAGGGAGATACGCAGTATTTT.

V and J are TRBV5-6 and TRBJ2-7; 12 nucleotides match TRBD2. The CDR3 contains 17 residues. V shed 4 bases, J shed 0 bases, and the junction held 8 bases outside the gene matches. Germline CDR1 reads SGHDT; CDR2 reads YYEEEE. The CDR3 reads CASSLWGLAGRSYEQYF. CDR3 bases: TGTGCCAGCAGCCTTTGGGGACTAGCGGGCCGCTCCTACGAGCAGTACTTC.

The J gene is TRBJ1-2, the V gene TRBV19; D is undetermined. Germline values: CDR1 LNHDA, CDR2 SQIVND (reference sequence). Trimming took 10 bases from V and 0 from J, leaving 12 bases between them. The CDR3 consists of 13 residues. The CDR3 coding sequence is TGTGCCACCCTTGCGAACTCTAACTATGGCTACACCTTC. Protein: CATLANSNYGYTF.

CDR3 sequence reads: CASSLVAGYNSPLHF. The CDR3 DNA follows: TGTGCCAGCAGCTTAGTTGCAGGCTATAATTCACCCCTCCACTTT. This chain uses TRBV11-2 with TRBJ1-6; no reliable D call. Germline V gene lookup returns CDR1 SGHAT and CDR2 FQNNGV. This CDR3 contains 15 residues. V shed 1 base and J shed 3 bases, with 7 bases lying between them.

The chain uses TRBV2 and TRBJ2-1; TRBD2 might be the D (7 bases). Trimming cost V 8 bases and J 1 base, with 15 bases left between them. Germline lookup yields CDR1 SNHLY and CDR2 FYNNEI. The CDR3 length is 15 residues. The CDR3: CASLAGAVSYNEQFF. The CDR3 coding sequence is TGTGCCAGCCTGGCGGGGGCAGTATCCTACAATGAGCAGTTCTTC.

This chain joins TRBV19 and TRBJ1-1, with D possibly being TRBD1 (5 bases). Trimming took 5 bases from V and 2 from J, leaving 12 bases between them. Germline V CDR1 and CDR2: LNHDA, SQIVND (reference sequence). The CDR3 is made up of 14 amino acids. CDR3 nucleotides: TGTGCCAGTAGTTTCCGGACACTAAACACTGAAGCTTTCTTT. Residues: CASSFRTLNTEAFF.

For the CDR3, the DNA is TGTGCCACCAGCAGAGGCTCCACAGGGGATGAGCAGTTCTTC. This codes for CATSRGSTGDEQFF. The V call is TRBV15, the J call TRBJ2-1, with TRBD1 identical over 7 bases. The trim removed 1 base at V and 8 bases at J, leaving 5 bases unmatched. CDR1 is LNHNV and CDR2 is YYDKDF in the germline V gene (reference sequence). The CDR3 extends over 14 amino acids. Full variable domain (outside the CDR3, taken from reference TRBV15 and TRBJ2-1): DAMVIQNPRYQVTQFGKPVTLSCSQTLNHNVMYWYQQKSSQAPKLLFHYYDKDFNNEADTPDNFQSRRPNTSFCFLDIRSPGLGDTAMYLCATSRGSTGDEQFFGPGTRLTVL.

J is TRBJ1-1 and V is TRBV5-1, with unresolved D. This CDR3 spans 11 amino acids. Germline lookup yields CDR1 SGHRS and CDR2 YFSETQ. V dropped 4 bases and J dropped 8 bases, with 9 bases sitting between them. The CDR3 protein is CASSLEKEAFF. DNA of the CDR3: TGCGCCAGCAGCCTTGAGAAGGAAGCTTTCTTT. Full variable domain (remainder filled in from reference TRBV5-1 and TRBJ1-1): KAGVTQTPRYLIKTRGQQVTLSCSPISGHRSVSWYQQTPGQGLQFLFEYFSETQRNKGNFPGRFSGRQFSNSRSEMNVSTLELGDSALYLCASSLEKEAFFGQGTRLTVV.

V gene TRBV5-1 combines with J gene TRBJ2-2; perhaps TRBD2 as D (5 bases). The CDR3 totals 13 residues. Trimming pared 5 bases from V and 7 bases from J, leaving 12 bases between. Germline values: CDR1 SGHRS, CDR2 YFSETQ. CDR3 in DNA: TGCGCCAGCAGACTAGTTCAGGACGGGGAGCTGTTTTTT. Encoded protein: CASRLVQDGELFF.